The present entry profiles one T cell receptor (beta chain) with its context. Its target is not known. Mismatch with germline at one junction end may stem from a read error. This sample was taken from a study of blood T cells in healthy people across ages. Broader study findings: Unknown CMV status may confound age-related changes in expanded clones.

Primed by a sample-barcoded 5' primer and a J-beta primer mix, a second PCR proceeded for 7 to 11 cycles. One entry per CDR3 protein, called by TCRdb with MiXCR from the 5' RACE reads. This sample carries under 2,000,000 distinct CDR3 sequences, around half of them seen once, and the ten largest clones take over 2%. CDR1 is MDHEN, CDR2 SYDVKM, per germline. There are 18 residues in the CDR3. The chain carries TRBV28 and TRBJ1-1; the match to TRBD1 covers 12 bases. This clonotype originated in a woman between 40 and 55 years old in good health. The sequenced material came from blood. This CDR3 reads CASCTPPGQGAGNTEVFF. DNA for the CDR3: TGTGCCAGCTGCACCCCGCCGGGACAGGGGGCTGGGAACACTGAAGTTTTCTTT. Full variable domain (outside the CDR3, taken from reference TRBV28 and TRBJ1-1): DVKVTQSSRYLVKRTGEKVFLECVQDMDHENMFWYRQDPGLGLRLIYFSYDVKMKEKGDIPEGYSVSREKKERFSLILESASTNQTSMYLCASCTPPGQGAGNTEVFFGQGTRLTVV.